The clone carrying this T cell receptor beta chain was counted ten times or more. What it binds is not known. The entry originates in a study of T-cell reconstitution after alpha-beta-depleted transplantation in children. Findings and caveats of the study: Several patients had high TCRbeta diversity at day 60; it came from surviving recipient T cells and thymic progenitors. One year post-transplant, T-cell counts and diversity were largely derived from T cells produced anew. Alpha-beta T cells present about two months after transplant were reported to originate from several hundred expanded graft clones.

The CDR3 sequence is 13 residues long. Between the trimmed V and J ends, which lost 4 bases and 8 bases, there was a span of 11 bases. Germline V gene sequence: CDR1 KGHDR, CDR2 SFDVKD. A TCRbeta library incorporating unique molecular identifiers was prepared. TCRdb re-called the PCR reads through MiXCR, storing one row per CDR3 protein. The table has 25,000 to 35,000 distinct CDR3 sequences, approximately 7% seen once. The chain has TRBV24-1 and TRBJ2-1; D might be TRBD1 (6 bases). The material sequenced was peripheral blood, taken 60 days after TCRalphabeta/CD19-depleted stem cell transplant. The receptor was derived from a child in the first two years of life who had a stem cell transplant for acute myeloid leukemia, so the T cells may come from the graft donor. DNA for the CDR3: TGTGCCACCAGTGACCAGACAGGCCATGAGCAGTTCTTC. It encodes CATSDQTGHEQFF.